The TCR beta chain described here comes from a study of early T cells in non-severe SARS-CoV-2 infection. The protocol attached unique molecular identifiers to individual cDNA molecules. TCRdb ran MiXCR on the 5' RACE reads and lists one entry per CDR3 protein. The sample contains some 89,000 distinct CDR3 sequences, approximately 10% of which appear only once. The CDR3 consists of 14 residues. Trimming shortened V by 0 bases and J by 8 bases, and 8 bases separated the two germline ends. Germline V gives CDR1 LGHNA, CDR2 YSLEER. V gene TRBV4-3 combines with J gene TRBJ1-6; tentatively, D is TRBD1 (5 bases). The source of this sequence is an adult who was a healthcare worker with PCR-confirmed SARS-CoV-2 infection or an uninfected control (not recorded which). Here the sequenced sample was whole blood, taken at baseline. CDR3 sequence reads: CASSQDSRDSPLHF. DNA of the CDR3: TGCGCCAGCAGCCAAGATTCCAGGGATTCACCCCTCCACTTT.